This T cell receptor (beta chain) was observed in a study of cytomegalovirus exposure and HLA in healthy donors. Study conclusions and caveats: It was reported that the classifier diagnosed cytomegalovirus status with high specificity and sensitivity in both the original and validation cohorts. Earlier analysis found most TCR beta V segments productive about 87% or about 30% of the time. CMV serostatus was the sole immune exposure information available.

V dropped 1 base and J dropped 9 bases, with 10 bases sitting between them. The CDR3 has 11 amino acids. CDR1 and CDR2 from the germline V gene are DFQATT and SNEGSKA (reference sequence). Of note for this clone: Its antigen remains unidentified.

The PCR employed 60 Vbeta primers together with 13 Jbeta primers. As processed by the authors: Roughly 73 million unique TCR beta chains, roughly 11 million of them shared, were counted by a later analysis. The protocol was immunoSEQ multiplex PCR, while the TCRdb copy is restricted to in-frame clones and leaves out a portion. V and J calls and clone size are those listed in that table; D and trimming were worked out from the DNA. Here the sample table reports 50,000 to 75,000 clones. This chain connects TRBV20-1 to TRBJ2-7, with a possible D match to TRBD1 (5 bases). This clonotype was obtained from a woman aged 18-29 years in good health and CMV-seronegative. Sequenced material: PBMCs. The CDR3 reads CSARADTRQYF. The CDR3 DNA is TGCAGTGCTAGAGCGGACACGCGGCAGTACTTC.